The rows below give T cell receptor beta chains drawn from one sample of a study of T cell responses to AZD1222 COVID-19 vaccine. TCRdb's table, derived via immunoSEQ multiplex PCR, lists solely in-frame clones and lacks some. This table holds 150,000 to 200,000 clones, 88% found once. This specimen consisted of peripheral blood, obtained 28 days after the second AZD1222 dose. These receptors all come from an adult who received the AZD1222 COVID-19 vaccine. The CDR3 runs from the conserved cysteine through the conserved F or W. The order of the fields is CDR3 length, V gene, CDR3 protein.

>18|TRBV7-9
CASSPTVWKQGREETQYF
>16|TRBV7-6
CASSSNRGLNTGELFF
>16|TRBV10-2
CASSESYSDTLETQYF
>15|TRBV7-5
CARSQPRDTQETQYF
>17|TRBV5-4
CASSLGSWGAGANVLTF
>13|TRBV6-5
CASTKDRVYGYTF
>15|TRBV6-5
CASRPRGAQNTEAFF
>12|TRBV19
CASGQRTDTQYF
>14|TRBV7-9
CASSFGANTGELFF
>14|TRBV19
CASSNWQADTEAFF
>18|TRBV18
CASSPPLAGGPNTGELFF
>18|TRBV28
CASSPPRAQAIQSAREHF
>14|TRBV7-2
CASRPREVSTEAFF
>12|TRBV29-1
CSVRTSRETQYF
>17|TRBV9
CASSVAVAGAHDAEQYF
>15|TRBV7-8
CASSRGQVENQPQHF
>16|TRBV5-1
CASSPRTGGSDSPLHF
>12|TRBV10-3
CAISDGGGLSFF
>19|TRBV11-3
CASSFRGAGQGVVNSPLHF
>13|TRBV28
CASSPPGVETQYF
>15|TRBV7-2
CASSFGGRIQETQYF
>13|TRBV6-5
CASSYDNNYGYTF
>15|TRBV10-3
CAISEPASVDYGYTF
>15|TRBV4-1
CASSQDPPTRNEQFF
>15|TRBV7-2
CASSLVSPSTGELFF
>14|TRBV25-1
CASRGQGFYNEQFF
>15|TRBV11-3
CASSLGGQTQETQYF
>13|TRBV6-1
CASSREPGTEAFF
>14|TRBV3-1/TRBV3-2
CASSRDRGGEKLFF
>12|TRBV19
CASSPLHEKLFF
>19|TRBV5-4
CASSLSKLAGASYYNEQFF
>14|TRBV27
CASRAATSNQPQHF
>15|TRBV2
CASSLGGSGTDTQYF
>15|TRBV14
CASSQEKGTFEKLFF
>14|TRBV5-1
CASSVARVSNEQFF
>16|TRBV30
CAWSVRTGSSLYEQYF
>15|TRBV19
CASSIRTRMRTEAFF
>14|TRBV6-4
CASSPGTRNTEAFF
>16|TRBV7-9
CASNHPNRQGSEKLFF
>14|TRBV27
CASRGEGPYQPQHF
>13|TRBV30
CAWRGSTKNIQYF
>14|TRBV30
CAWTRDRISYEQYF
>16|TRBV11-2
CASSLDAGARSYEQYF
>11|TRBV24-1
CATRGTGELFF
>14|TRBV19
CASRIRGRNTEAFF
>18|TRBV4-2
CASSQDPTSGGMADTQYF
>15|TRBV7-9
CASSPLGGELREQYF
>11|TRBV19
CASTSTGELFF
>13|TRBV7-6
CASSPRTKETQYF
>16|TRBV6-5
CASSYGGQGKGETQYF
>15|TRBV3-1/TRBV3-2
CASSQGGGSGNTIYF
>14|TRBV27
CASSFSALGMVTFF
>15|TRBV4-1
CASTGSTPLNSPLHF
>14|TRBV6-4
CASSDQPSGGGYTF
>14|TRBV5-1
CASSGDSRTGELFF
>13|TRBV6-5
CASSHTGNGGYTF
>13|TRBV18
CASSSSGANVLTF
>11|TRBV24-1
CATGGYNEQFF
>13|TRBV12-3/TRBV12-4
CASSFKTLYEQYF
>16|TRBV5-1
CASSLAPTGGLGELFF